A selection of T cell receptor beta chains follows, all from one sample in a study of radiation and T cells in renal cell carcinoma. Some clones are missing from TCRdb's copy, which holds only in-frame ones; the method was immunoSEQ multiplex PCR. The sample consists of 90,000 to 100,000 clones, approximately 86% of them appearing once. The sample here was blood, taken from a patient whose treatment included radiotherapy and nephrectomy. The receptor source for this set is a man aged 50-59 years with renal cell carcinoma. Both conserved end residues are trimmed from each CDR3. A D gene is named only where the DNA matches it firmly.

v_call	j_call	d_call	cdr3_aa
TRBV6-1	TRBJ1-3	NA	ASGGPSSGNTIY
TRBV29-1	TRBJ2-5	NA	SVRDGRTAQY
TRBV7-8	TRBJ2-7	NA	ASSFLDEQY
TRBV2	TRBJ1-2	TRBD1	ASPEQGRYGYT
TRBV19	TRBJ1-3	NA	ASAQTSSGNTIY
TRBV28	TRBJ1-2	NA	ASRSGRDAYYGYT
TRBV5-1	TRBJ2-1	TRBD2	ASSPPGLGRNEQF
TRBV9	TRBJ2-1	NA	ASSVQPLGGLNEQF
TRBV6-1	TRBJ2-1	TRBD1	ANSWTGGYNEQF
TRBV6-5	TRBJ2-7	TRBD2	ASSQAGGSYEQY
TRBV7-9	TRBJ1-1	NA	ASSLTGTGNTEAF
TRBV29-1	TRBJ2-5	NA	SVEVVQDVETQY
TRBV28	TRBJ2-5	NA	ASSLTMQGQETQY
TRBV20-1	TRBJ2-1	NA	SVQTDEQF
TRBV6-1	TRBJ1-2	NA	ASSGTALTNYGYT
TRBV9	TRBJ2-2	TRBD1	ASTQGASGELF
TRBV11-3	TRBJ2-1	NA	ASSLRNRGDNEQF
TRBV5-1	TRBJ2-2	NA	ASSLGRGANTGELF
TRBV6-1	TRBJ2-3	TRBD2	ASSVSGARGDTQY
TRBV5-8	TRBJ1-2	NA	ASNIWVGTFGYT
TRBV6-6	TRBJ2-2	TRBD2	ASRQTWGRGAGELF
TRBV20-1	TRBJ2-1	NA	SAPRLNEQF
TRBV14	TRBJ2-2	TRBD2	ASSRGGDTGELF
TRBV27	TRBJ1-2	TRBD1	ASSSLNRGYGYT
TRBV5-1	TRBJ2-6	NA	ASSLYSGANVLT
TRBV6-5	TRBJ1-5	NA	ASRGGAYNQPQH
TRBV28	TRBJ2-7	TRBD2	ASSLASGYYEQY
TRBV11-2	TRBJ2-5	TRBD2	ASSLGSLAGQEETQY
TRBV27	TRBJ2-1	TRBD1	ASSLRPGGYNEQF
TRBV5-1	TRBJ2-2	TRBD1	ASSLGTGYTGELF
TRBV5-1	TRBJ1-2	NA	ASSLVEAAGYT
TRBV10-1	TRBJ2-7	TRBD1	ASSTRDRTEGSYEQY
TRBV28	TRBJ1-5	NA	ASSFVEYSNQPQH
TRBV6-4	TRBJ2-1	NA	ASSDSGTEQF
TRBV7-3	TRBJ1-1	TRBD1	ASSLTPGTGAPNTEAF
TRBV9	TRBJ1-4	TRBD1	ASAGQNNEKLF
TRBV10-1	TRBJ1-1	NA	ASSEDIGTEAF
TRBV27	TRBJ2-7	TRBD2	ASSLSGTRYEQY
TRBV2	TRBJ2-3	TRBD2	ASRPPSGRSRGDTQY
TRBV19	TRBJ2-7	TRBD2	ASSIDLGLAGDEQY
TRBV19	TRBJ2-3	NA	ATAGVTDTQY
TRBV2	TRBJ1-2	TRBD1	ASRGQDNYGYT
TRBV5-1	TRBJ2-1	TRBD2	ASSPKGGRGTSGVYNEQF
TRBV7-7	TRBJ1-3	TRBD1	ASSRGHNSGNTIY
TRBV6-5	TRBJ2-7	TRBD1	ASSYQGTGAFEQY
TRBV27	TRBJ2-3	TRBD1	ASSLDRGSTDTQY
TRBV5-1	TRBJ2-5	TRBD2	ASSFGGLAEETQY
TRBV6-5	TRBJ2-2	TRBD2	ASSSTSWNTGELF
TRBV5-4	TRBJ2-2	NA	ASSLDREFTGELF
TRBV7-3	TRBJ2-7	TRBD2	ASSLQASGRYEQY
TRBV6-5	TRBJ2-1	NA	ASSSSDEQF
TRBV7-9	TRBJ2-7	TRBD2	ASSSPLSGGYEQY
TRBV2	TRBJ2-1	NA	ASRRADNEQF
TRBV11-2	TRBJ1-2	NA	ASSFGRWGVNYGYT
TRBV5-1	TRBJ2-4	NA	ASSLVGGRANIQY
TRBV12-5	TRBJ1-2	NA	ASGLVPQDGYGYT
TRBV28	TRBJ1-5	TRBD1	ASRSGQLQPQH
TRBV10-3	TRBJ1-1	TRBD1	AIRKTDRDTEAF
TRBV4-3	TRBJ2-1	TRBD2	ASSQDFGTSNEQF